The T cell receptor (beta chain) under discussion was sequenced for a study of T cell repertoires in cytomegalovirus infection. Study-level background: CMV infection together with matching HLA type was indicated by public TCR beta signatures.

In this sample, this clonotype turned up a few times. Its target is unknown. Via MiXCR, TCRdb re-called the reads, giving one row per CDR3 protein. The sample lists approximately 1,000,000 distinct CDR3 sequences; less than 40% were seen once. Findings and caveats of the study: Summed frequency of shared TCR beta families picked out CMV carriers who also had the relevant HLA. The ex vivo response was dominated by HLA-C-restricted CMV-specific TCR beta clonotypes.

The trim removed 0 bases at V and 2 bases at J, leaving 2 bases unmatched. The CDR3 runs 15 residues. Germline-derived CDR1 and CDR2 are SGDLS and YYNGEE. Material: cultured CD8+ T cells from PBMCs, obtained from culture after CMV antigen stimulation. The origin of this receptor is a human donor in good health (CMV status not recorded). Some clones in this sample may be carry-over from other donors' samples. The chain has TRBV9 and TRBJ1-3; the match to TRBD1 covers 7 bases. CDR3 DNA: TGTGCCAGCAGCGTAGCTAGGGGGCCTGGAAACACCATATATTTT. Translation: CASSVARGPGNTIYF.